The 14 T cell receptor beta chains reported below all come from one sample, sequenced in a study of blood T cell repertoires in COVID-19. Clones were read by immunoSEQ multiplex PCR, and TCRdb kept only the in-frame ones, dropping some. The data hold fewer than 250,000 clones, with about 87% observed a single time. Material: PBMCs or T cells enriched from blood (not recorded which). The receptors stem from a woman between 25 and 40 years old with acute COVID-19.

This CDR3 reads CSVARAGNTIYF. CDR3 nucleotides: TGCAGCGTTGCCAGGGCCGGAAACACCATATATTTT. V and J are TRBV29-1 and TRBJ1-3; possible D gene TRBD1, 5 bases. Per the germline V gene, CDR1 is SQVTM and CDR2 is ANQGSEA. The CDR3 extends over 12 amino acids. V shed 4 bases and J shed 4 bases, with 8 bases lying between them.

This clone was seen a handful of times. The chain uses TRBV5-1 and TRBJ2-2, with a possible D match to TRBD2 (6 bases). The CDR3 has 15 residues. Germline assignment: CDR1 SGHRS and CDR2 YFSETQ. V shed 0 bases and J shed 3 bases, with 9 bases lying between them. CDR3 region: CASSLEGGDTGELFF. CDR3 nucleotide sequence: TGCGCCAGCAGCTTGGAGGGAGGTGACACCGGGGAGCTGTTTTTT.

As to this clone: The junction departs from the called germline gene at one end, perhaps through a read error. V usage is TRBV29-1 and J usage is TRBJ1-2; 8 bases are a match to TRBD1. The CDR3 loop spans 14 amino acids. Germline CDR1 SQVTM, CDR2 ANQGSEA. CDR3 bases: TGTAGCGGTTCGACGGGACAGGAGGTACGCGGCTACACCTTC. It is translated as CSGSTGQEVRGYTF.

The chain recombines TRBV4-1 with TRBJ1-1; maybe TRBD1 (5 bases). The CDR3 consists of 14 residues. Germline-derived CDR1 and CDR2 are MGHRA and YSYEKL. The germline V and J ends were trimmed by 3 bases and 8 bases, with 16 bases remaining between them. CDR3 region: CASSHLGQGNEAFF. In DNA form, the CDR3 reads TGCGCCAGCAGCCACCTTGGCCAGGGTAACGAAGCTTTCTTT.

J is TRBJ2-1 and V is TRBV6-5, with D tentatively TRBD1 (6 bases). V shed 0 bases and J shed 10 bases, with 13 bases lying between them. Germline values: CDR1 MNHEY, CDR2 SVGAGI. The CDR3 covers 14 residues. The CDR3 bases are TGTGCCAGCAGTTACTCACAGGGCGCCGGGGAGCAGTTCTTC. Translated, it gives CASSYSQGAGEQFF.

V and J are TRBV5-4 and TRBJ1-6; no clear D. Germline V lookup: CDR1 SGHNT, CDR2 YYREEE (reference sequence). The CDR3 is 13 residues long. Trimming took off 0 bases at V and 9 bases at J, with 7 bases between the two ends. CDR3 in DNA: TGTGCCAGCAGCTTGGAGCGTGTTTCACCCCTCCACTTT. It translates to CASSLERVSPLHF. The variable domain in full, completed from reference TRBV5-4 and TRBJ1-6, reads ETGVTQSPTHLIKTRGQQVTLRCSSQSGHNTVSWYQQALGQGPQFIFQYYREEENGRGNFPPRFSGLQFPNYSSELNVNALELDDSALYLCASSLERVSPLHFGNGTRLTVT.

This chain links TRBV3-1 (or the pseudogene TRBV3-2) with TRBJ2-1; a weak D match, TRBD1 (5 bases). Trimming took 4 bases from V and 1 from J, leaving 20 bases between them. CDR1 LGHDT and CDR2 YNNKEL come from the germline V gene (reference sequence). The CDR3 length is 18 residues. CDR3 DNA sequence: TGTGCCAGCAGCCCAAGGGGTTTCGCTAGGCATTCCTACAATGAGCAGTTCTTC. Translated: CASSPRGFARHSYNEQFF.

The V gene is TRBV4-3, the J gene TRBJ2-3; 10 bases line up with TRBD2. Trimming at V came to 4 bases and at J to 4 bases, leaving 8 bases not matched to a gene. This CDR3 contains 16 residues. Germline V gene sequence: CDR1 LGHNA, CDR2 YSLEER. The CDR3 here is CASSPQAGGGADTQYF. CDR3 bases: TGCGCCAGCAGCCCCCAAGCGGGGGGGGGCGCAGATACGCAGTATTTT.

This clone was detected once. The chain joins TRBV5-1 to TRBJ1-6; TRBD1 matches at 7 bases. CDR3 size: 17 residues. With 4 bases clipped from V and 0 bases from J, the junction kept 7 bases outside the gene matches. The germline gives CDR1 SGHRS, CDR2 YFSETQ. CDR3 in DNA: TGCGCCAGCAGCCGGGACAGTAGAAGCTCCTATAATTCACCCCTCCACTTT. This sequence encodes CASSRDSRSSYNSPLHF.

The count of this clone is one. The genes are TRBV5-4 and TRBJ2-3; D not certain. Germline CDR1 is SGHNT and CDR2 is YYREEE (reference sequence). The V end was cut by 2 bases, the J end by 4 bases, with 8 bases between. The CDR3 spans 13 residues. The CDR3 DNA reads TGTGCCAGCAGCTTTCCCGGTCCAGATACGCAGTATTTT. As protein: CASSFPGPDTQYF.

The chain links TRBV19 to TRBJ1-1; 7 nucleotides match TRBD1. The CDR3 is 16 residues long. Looked up from germline, CDR1 is LNHDA and CDR2 is SQIVND (reference sequence). The V gene end was trimmed by 3 bases and the J gene end by 0 bases; junction bases not matched to a gene: 7. This chain's CDR3 is CASSILFGQVNTEAFF. The CDR3 nucleotides read TGTGCCAGTAGTATTCTATTTGGACAGGTGAACACTGAAGCTTTCTTT.

CDR3 sequence: CASSLGGQGFSGANVLTF. The CDR3 DNA reads TGTGCCAGCAGCTTAGGGGGACAGGGTTTCTCTGGGGCCAACGTCCTGACTTTC. V and J are TRBV7-6 and TRBJ2-6, with 9 bases that match TRBD1. Looked up from germline, CDR1 is SGHVS and CDR2 is FNYEAQ. V trimming: 1 base; J trimming: 0 bases; junction bases outside the gene matches: 4. This CDR3 contains 18 residues.

The chain is built from TRBV10-3 and TRBJ2-5; TRBD1 matches at 10 bases. Germline V lookup: CDR1 ENHRY, CDR2 SYGVKD. V lost 0 bases to trimming and J lost 5 bases; unmatched junction nucleotides: 15. The CDR3 totals 19 residues. The CDR3 sequence is CAISESTAGETGGMETQYF. In DNA form, the CDR3 reads TGTGCCATCAGTGAGTCGACAGCAGGGGAGACAGGGGGCATGGAGACCCAGTACTTC.

About this clone: In the same sample, other DNA sequences code for this CDR3. This rearrangement joins TRBV7-6 to TRBJ1-1, with 7 bases identical to TRBD1. The germline V gene has CDR1 SGHVS and CDR2 FNYEAQ. CDR3 length: 15 residues. The junction had 6 bases not matched to a gene; V was cut back by 5 bases and J by 0 bases. CDR3 sequence reads: CASSPRQGMNTEAFF. Written as DNA, the CDR3 is TGTGCCAGCAGCCCCCGACAGGGAATGAACACTGAAGCTTTCTTT.